What follows are 20 T cell receptor beta chains derived from one specimen sequenced in a study of OX40 agonist ivuxolimab in advanced cancers. Here immunoSEQ multiplex PCR was the method, and the copy in TCRdb shows in-frame clones only, minus some. The sample has 50,000 to 70,000 clones; approximately 79% are singletons. The sequencing here drew on CD4+ or CD8+ T cells sorted from blood, taken in a trial of the OX40 agonist ivuxolimab. These receptors all come from an adult with an advanced solid tumor such as melanoma, head and neck, liver or kidney cancer.

The chain employs TRBV7-2 and TRBJ2-2; D unresolved. The ends were cut back, 1 base at V and 5 bases at J, with 5 bases in the middle. Germline V gives CDR1 SGHTA, CDR2 FQGNSA. CDR3 length: 13 residues. The chain's CDR3 is CASSLVRTGELFF. CDR3 DNA sequence: TGTGCCAGCAGCTTAGTTAGAACCGGGGAGCTGTTTTTT.

The chain carries TRBV27 and TRBJ2-3; 8 bases map to TRBD2. J lost 1 base, V lost 5 bases, and 14 bases had no gene match. CDR1 is MNHEY, CDR2 SMNVEV, per germline (reference sequence). This CDR3 comprises 18 residues. For the CDR3, the DNA is TGTGCCAGCAGTCGTGCCCAAGCGGGAGTCATAGGCACAGATACGCAGTATTTT. It yields the protein CASSRAQAGVIGTDTQYF.

The V and J genes are TRBV5-8 and TRBJ2-7, with TRBD1 matching over 8 bases. Germline-derived CDR1 and CDR2 are SGHTS and YDEGEE. There are 14 residues in the CDR3. V gave up 4 bases and J gave up 3 bases; unmatched junction bases: 6. The CDR3 spells CASSQWTGFYEQYF. CDR3 DNA: TGTGCCAGCAGCCAGTGGACAGGGTTCTACGAGCAGTACTTC.

This clone has more than one count but fewer than ten. This chain connects TRBV5-1 to TRBJ2-1, with 9 bases identical to TRBD2. The CDR3 runs to 15 residues. V dropped 6 bases and J dropped 7; count of bases not matched to a gene: 11. Looked up from germline, CDR1 is SGHRS and CDR2 is YFSETQ. The CDR3 is CASTFMAGGTNEQFF. The DNA for the CDR3 is TGCGCCAGCACTTTCATGGCGGGGGGGACAAATGAGCAGTTCTTC.

The rearrangement links TRBV18 to TRBJ1-5; unclear D gene. V lost 2 bases and J lost 2, with 10 bases in between. The length of the CDR3 is 15 residues. Germline V gene lookup returns CDR1 KGHSH and CDR2 LQKENI. CDR3 amino acids: CASSPAQTGNQPQHF. CDR3 coding DNA: TGTGCCAGCTCACCAGCCCAAACGGGCAATCAGCCCCAGCATTTT. The full variable domain, its missing parts supplied by reference TRBV18 and TRBJ1-5, is NAGVMQNPRHLVRRRGQEARLRCSPMKGHSHVYWYRQLPEEGLKFMVYLQKENIIDESGMPKERFSAEFPKEGPSILRIQQVVRGDSAAYFCASSPAQTGNQPQHFGDGTRLSIL.

This chain links TRBV5-1 with TRBJ1-6; no firm D call. V was cut by 1 base and J by 10 bases, with 9 bases left in between. The CDR3 length is 13 residues. Germline V gene lookup returns CDR1 SGHRS and CDR2 YFSETQ. CDR3 coding DNA: TGCGCCAGCAGCTTGTCGGTGACCTCACCCCTCCACTTT. The encoded protein is CASSLSVTSPLHF.

V usage is TRBV28 and J usage is TRBJ1-2; no reliable D call. The V end was cut by 7 bases, the J end by 2 bases, with 14 bases between. From germline, CDR1 is MDHEN and CDR2 SYDVKM. The CDR3 length is 14 residues. The chain's CDR3 is CASMISGQNYGYTF. CDR3 DNA sequence: TGTGCCAGCATGATTTCTGGGCAGAACTATGGCTACACCTTC.

This chain uses TRBV2 with TRBJ2-1; 9 bases fit TRBD1. The CDR3 is 14 amino acids. V was pared by 7 bases and J by 2 bases, with 3 bases of the junction left unmatched. The germline CDR1 and CDR2 sequences are SNHLY and FYNNEI. CDR3 bases: TGTGCCAGCAAGACAGGGGGTGCCTACAATGAGCAGTTCTTC. Protein: CASKTGGAYNEQFF.

V is TRBV13 and J is TRBJ1-4; possible D gene TRBD1, 5 bases. The CDR3 totals 15 residues. The germline CDR1 and CDR2 sequences are PRHDT and FYEKMQ (reference sequence). V lost 2 bases and J 7 bases, leaving 14 bases between the germline ends. The CDR3, as DNA: TGTGCCAGCAGCTTACTAGCAGTGGGGACTGAAAAACTGTTTTTT. This gives the protein CASSLLAVGTEKLFF.

V and J are TRBV2 and TRBJ2-7; no clear D. The CDR3 length is 12 residues. V was trimmed by 4 bases and J by 6 bases, leaving 10 bases between them. Germline loops: CDR1 SNHLY, CDR2 FYNNEI. The CDR3 here is CASSVDLGEQYF. CDR3 coding DNA: TGTGCCAGCAGTGTAGACTTGGGCGAGCAGTACTTC.

This sequence joins TRBV27 and TRBJ2-1; D is possibly TRBD2 (5 bases). Germline CDR1 is MNHEY and CDR2 is SMNVEV (reference sequence). This CDR3 has 19 amino acids. Trimming stripped 2 bases from V and 7 bases from J, with 27 bases between. The CDR3 bases are TGTGCCAGCAGTTTAATCCCCCCGGGATCAGCCCGTGTATCAAATGAGCAGTTCTTC. Its protein is CASSLIPPGSARVSNEQFF.

This clone turned up a few times. The chain is built from TRBV30 and TRBJ2-2; 10 bases are a match to TRBD1. This CDR3 spans 15 amino acids. V lost 4 bases, J lost 5 bases, and 7 bases stayed unmatched. CDR1 GTSNPN and CDR2 SVGIG come from the germline V gene (reference sequence). As DNA, the CDR3 is TGTGCCTGGAATCTCGGGACAGGGGATACCGGGGAGCTGTTTTTT. Translation gives CAWNLGTGDTGELFF.

The rearrangement uses TRBV9 and TRBJ1-3; unclear D gene. This CDR3 spans 15 amino acids. Trimming cost V 3 bases and J 3 bases, with 13 bases left between them. Germline CDR1 is SGDLS and CDR2 is YYNGEE. CDR3 in amino acids: CASSEQQVIGNTIYF. CDR3 in DNA: TGTGCCAGCAGCGAACAGCAGGTGATTGGAAACACCATATATTTT.

V gene TRBV2 combines with J gene TRBJ2-7; possibly TRBD1 for D (6 bases). The CDR3 is made up of 13 amino acids. Germline V lookup: CDR1 SNHLY, CDR2 FYNNEI. V was pared by 6 bases and J by 0 bases, with 9 bases between. DNA of the CDR3: TGTGCCAGCAGCCGACAGGCCTCCTACGAGCAGTACTTC. Translated: CASSRQASYEQYF.

This chain links TRBV15 with TRBJ2-4; D is uncertain. Trimming took 0 bases from V and 0 from J, leaving 15 bases between them. This CDR3 has 18 residues. Germline V lookup: CDR1 LNHNV, CDR2 YYDKDF (reference sequence). The DNA of the CDR3 is TGTGCCACCAGCAGAGATACCATTGTCCCGATAGCCAAAAACATTCAGTACTTC. Translation: CATSRDTIVPIAKNIQYF.

This clone was seen a few times. The chain combines TRBV7-9 with TRBJ2-7; D possibly matches TRBD1 or TRBD2 (6 bases each). Germline V lookup: CDR1 SEHNR, CDR2 FQNEAQ (reference sequence). Trimming stripped 1 base from V and 6 bases from J, with 10 bases between. The CDR3 sequence is 13 residues long. The CDR3, as DNA: TGTGCCAGCAGCTTAGGGGGGCGGGGCGAGCAGTACTTC. Its protein product is CASSLGGRGEQYF.

The sample holds one count of this clone. The chain carries TRBV19 and TRBJ2-6; no firm D call. Between the trimmed V and J ends, which lost 3 bases and 1 base, there was a span of 7 bases. This CDR3 contains 15 residues. The germline gives CDR1 LNHDA, CDR2 SQIVND (reference sequence). For the CDR3, the DNA is TGTGCCAGTAGTATCGAAGGGTCTGGGGCCAACGTCCTGACTTTC. Translation gives CASSIEGSGANVLTF.

The rearrangement joins TRBV20-1 to TRBJ1-2; possible D gene TRBD1, 5 bases. The CDR3 totals 10 residues. Germline assignment: CDR1 DFQATT and CDR2 SNEGSKA (reference sequence). The ends were cut back, 2 bases at V and 8 bases at J, with 6 bases in the middle. The CDR3, as DNA: TGCAGTGCTAGACGGGACGGCTACACCTTC. Protein product: CSARRDGYTF.

The chain employs TRBV6-5 and TRBJ2-7, with D possibly being TRBD1 (5 bases). V was clipped by 6 bases and J by 0 bases, with 15 bases between them. This CDR3 spans 15 amino acids. From germline, CDR1 is MNHEY and CDR2 SVGAGI. The CDR3 region is CASRSLQASSYEQYF. The CDR3 DNA reads TGTGCCAGCAGGTCCCTACAGGCCAGCTCCTACGAGCAGTACTTC.

V and J are TRBV12-5 and TRBJ1-2; D unclear. The germline V gene encodes CDR1 LGHNT and CDR2 FRNRAP. Trimming removed 0 bases at V and 13 bases at J, with 9 bases between. The CDR3 totals 11 residues. In DNA, the CDR3 is TGTGCTAGTGGTTTGGTAAACGGGATCACCTTC. The encoded protein is CASGLVNGITF. Variable domain in full (rest from reference TRBV12-5 and TRBJ1-2): DARVTQTPRHKVTEMGQEVTMRCQPILGHNTVFWYRQTMMQGLELLAYFRNRAPLDDSGMPKDRFSAEMPDATLATLKIQPSEPRDSAVYFCASGLVNGITFGSGTRLTVV.